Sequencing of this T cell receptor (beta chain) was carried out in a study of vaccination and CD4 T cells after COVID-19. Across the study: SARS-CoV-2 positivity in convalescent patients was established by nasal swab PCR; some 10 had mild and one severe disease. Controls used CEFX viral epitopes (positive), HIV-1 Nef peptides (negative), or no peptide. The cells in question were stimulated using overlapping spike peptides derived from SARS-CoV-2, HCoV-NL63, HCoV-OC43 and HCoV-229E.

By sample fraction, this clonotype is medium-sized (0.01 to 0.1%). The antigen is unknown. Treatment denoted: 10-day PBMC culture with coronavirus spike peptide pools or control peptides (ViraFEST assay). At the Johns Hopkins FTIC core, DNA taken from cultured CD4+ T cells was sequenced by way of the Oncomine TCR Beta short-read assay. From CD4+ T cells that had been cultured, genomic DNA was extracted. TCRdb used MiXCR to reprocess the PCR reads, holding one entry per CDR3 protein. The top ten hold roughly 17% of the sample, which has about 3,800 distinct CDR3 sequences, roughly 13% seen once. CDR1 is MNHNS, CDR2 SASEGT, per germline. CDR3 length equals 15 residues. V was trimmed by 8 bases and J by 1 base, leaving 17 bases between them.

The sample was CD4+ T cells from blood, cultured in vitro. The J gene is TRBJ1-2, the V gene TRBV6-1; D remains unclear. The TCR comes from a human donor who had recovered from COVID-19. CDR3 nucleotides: TGTGCCAGCGCCGCCGGCGGTGGGTTTAACTATGGCTACACCTTC. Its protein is CASAAGGGFNYGYTF.